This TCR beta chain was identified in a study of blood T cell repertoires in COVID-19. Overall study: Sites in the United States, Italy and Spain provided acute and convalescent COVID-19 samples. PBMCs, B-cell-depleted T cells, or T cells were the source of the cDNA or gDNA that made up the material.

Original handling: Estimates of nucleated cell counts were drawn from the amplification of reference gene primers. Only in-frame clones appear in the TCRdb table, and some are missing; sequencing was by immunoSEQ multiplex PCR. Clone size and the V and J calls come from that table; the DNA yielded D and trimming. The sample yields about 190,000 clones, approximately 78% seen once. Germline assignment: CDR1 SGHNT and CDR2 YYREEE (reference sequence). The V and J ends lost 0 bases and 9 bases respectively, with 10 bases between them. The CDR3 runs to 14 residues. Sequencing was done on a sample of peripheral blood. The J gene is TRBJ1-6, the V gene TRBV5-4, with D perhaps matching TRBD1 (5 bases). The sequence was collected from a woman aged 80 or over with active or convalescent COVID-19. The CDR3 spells CASSLGQGGSPLHF. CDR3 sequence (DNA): TGTGCCAGCAGCTTGGGCCAGGGAGGTTCACCCCTCCACTTT.